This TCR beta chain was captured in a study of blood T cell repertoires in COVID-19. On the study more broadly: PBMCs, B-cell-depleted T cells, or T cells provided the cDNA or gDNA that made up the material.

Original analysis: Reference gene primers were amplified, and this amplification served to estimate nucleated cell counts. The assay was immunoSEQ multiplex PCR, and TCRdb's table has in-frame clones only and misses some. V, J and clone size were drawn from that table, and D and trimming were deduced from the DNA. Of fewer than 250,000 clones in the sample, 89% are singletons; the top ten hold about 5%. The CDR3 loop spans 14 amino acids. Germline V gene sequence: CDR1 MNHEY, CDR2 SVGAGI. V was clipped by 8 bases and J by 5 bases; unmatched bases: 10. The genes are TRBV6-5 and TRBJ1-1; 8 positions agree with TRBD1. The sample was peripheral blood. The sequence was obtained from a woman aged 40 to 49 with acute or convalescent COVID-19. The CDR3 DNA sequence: TGTGCCAGCTCCAGACAGGGGTTAGTTACTGAAGCTTTCTTT. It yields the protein CASSRQGLVTEAFF.